The 14 T cell receptor beta chains in this list originate from one sample, sequenced in a study of yellow fever vaccine responses in identical twins. Each CDR3 protein is one row after TCRdb ran MiXCR on the RT-PCR reads. The sample lists about 3,600 distinct CDR3 sequences, around 73% occurring once. Here the sequenced sample was T cells from blood (PBMCs), unsorted or a sorted subset (not recorded which), taken before or after yellow fever vaccination (not recorded which). The receptors here all came from a woman aged 18-29 years who received the yellow fever vaccine.

The chain carries TRBV11-1 and TRBJ2-1; D not certain. Trimming pared 3 bases from V and 5 bases from J, leaving 8 bases between. CDR3 length: 13 residues. Germline V CDR1 and CDR2: SGHAT, FQDESV (reference sequence). Here the CDR3 DNA reads TGTGCCAGCAGCTTCCGGGTCGACAATGAGCAGTTCTTC. It codes for CASSFRVDNEQFF.

The J gene is TRBJ2-3, the V gene TRBV15; 10 nucleotides align to TRBD2. V lost 1 base to trimming and J lost 3 bases; unmatched junction nucleotides: 4. The CDR3 spans 16 residues. Germline V lookup: CDR1 LNHNV, CDR2 YYDKDF (reference sequence). The CDR3 coding sequence is TGTGCCACCAGCAGAGTCCCTAGCGGGAGTACAGATACGCAGTATTTT. Amino acid sequence: CATSRVPSGSTDTQYF. Using reference TRBV15 and TRBJ2-3 for the parts outside the CDR3, the full variable domain is DAMVIQNPRYQVTQFGKPVTLSCSQTLNHNVMYWYQQKSSQAPKLLFHYYDKDFNNEADTPDNFQSRRPNTSFCFLDIRSPGLGDTAMYLCATSRVPSGSTDTQYFGPGTRLTVL.

The chain combines TRBV27 with TRBJ2-7; no definite D call. This CDR3 region has 13 residues. Deletions cut 10 bases from V and 4 bases from J, with 17 bases between. Germline CDR1 reads MNHEY; CDR2 reads SMNVEV (reference sequence). The CDR3 here is CATRALSEYEQYF. The DNA for the CDR3 is TGTGCCACCCGGGCCCTATCGGAGTACGAGCAGTACTTC.

This rearrangement joins TRBV11-1 to TRBJ1-2; the D is unclear. Per germline, CDR1 SGHAT and CDR2 FQDESV (reference sequence). The V and J ends lost 1 base and 6 bases respectively, with 6 bases between them. This CDR3 region has 12 residues. CDR3 sequence (DNA): TGTGCCAGCAGCTTAGGTTGGGATGGCTACACCTTC. Protein: CASSLGWDGYTF.

The chain links TRBV7-6 to TRBJ2-1, with 9 bases fitting TRBD2. Germline lookup yields CDR1 SGHVS and CDR2 FNYEAQ. This CDR3 contains 15 residues. After removal of 5 bases from V and 3 bases from J, the junction contained 5 bases not matched to a gene. In nucleotides, the CDR3 is TGTGCCAGCAGCATTAGCGGGGGAGACTACAATGAGCAGTTCTTC. Its translation: CASSISGGDYNEQFF.

This clonotype occurred once. V and J are TRBV29-1 and TRBJ2-3; D possibly corresponds to TRBD1 (5 bases). Germline-derived CDR1 and CDR2 are SQVTM and ANQGSEA. With 7 bases removed from V and 4 bases from J, the gap between germline ends came to 15 bases. The length of the CDR3 is 13 residues. CDR3 DNA: TGCAGCGGGACACCTGGATCTGCAGATACGCAGTATTTT. Protein product: CSGTPGSADTQYF.

This clonotype appeared a few times. The rearrangement uses TRBV4-1 and TRBJ2-7; 9 bases agree with TRBD2. V gave up 3 bases and J gave up 1 base; unmatched junction bases: 7. Germline assignment: CDR1 MGHRA and CDR2 YSYEKL. The CDR3 covers 16 residues. Here the CDR3 DNA reads TGCGCCAGCAGCCAGGGTGGTAGCGGGGGTTCCTACGAGCAGTACTTC. This sequence encodes CASSQGGSGGSYEQYF.

The gene calls are TRBV28 and TRBJ2-7; 7 bases are a match to TRBD2. This CDR3 comprises 16 residues. The V segment lost 6 bases and the J segment 3 bases; nucleotides outside the gene matches: 14. Germline CDR1 MDHEN, CDR2 SYDVKM. The CDR3 nucleotides are TGTGCCAGCAGCCCGCCGGGGCTAGCGGCTAGCTACGAGCAGTACTTC. Translating it yields CASSPPGLAASYEQYF.

The rearrangement uses TRBV15 and TRBJ2-7; D unclear. Germline-derived CDR1 and CDR2 are LNHNV and YYDKDF (reference sequence). The CDR3 is 13 residues long. The V and J ends lost 3 bases and 5 bases respectively, with 11 bases between them. CDR3 coding DNA: TGTGCCACCAGCAGTCGCCAGCCGGACGAGCAGTACTTC. Amino acids: CATSSRQPDEQYF. Filled out from reference TRBV15 and TRBJ2-7, the complete variable domain reads DAMVIQNPRYQVTQFGKPVTLSCSQTLNHNVMYWYQQKSSQAPKLLFHYYDKDFNNEADTPDNFQSRRPNTSFCFLDIRSPGLGDTAMYLCATSSRQPDEQYFGPGTRLTVT.

This clonotype has just a few counts. V gene TRBV12-3 or TRBV12-4 combines with J gene TRBJ2-7; 10 nucleotides align to TRBD2. The junction had 11 bases not matched to a gene; V was cut back by 7 bases and J by 5 bases. The CDR3 covers 15 residues. CDR3 nucleotide sequence: TGTGCCAGCAAGGAAGCCGGGACTAGCGTCCACGAGCAGTACTTC. Translating gives CASKEAGTSVHEQYF.

This chain joins TRBV11-1 and TRBJ2-7; the D gene is possibly TRBD1 (6 bases). This CDR3 spans 15 amino acids. V lost 5 bases and J lost 3, with 17 bases in between. Germline V gene lookup returns CDR1 SGHAT and CDR2 FQDESV (reference sequence). The CDR3 bases are TGTGCCAGCAGCACTCCCGGGACACCGTACTACGAGCAGTACTTC. Translation: CASSTPGTPYYEQYF.

The chain couples TRBV6-4 to TRBJ2-1, with 11 bases lining up with TRBD1. CDR3 length equals 16 residues. The trim removed 0 bases at V and 7 bases at J, leaving 5 bases unmatched. The germline V gene encodes CDR1 MRHNA and CDR2 SNTAGT. This CDR3 is CASSDSGTGGWNEQFF. CDR3 nucleotides: TGTGCCAGCAGTGACTCCGGGACAGGGGGGTGGAATGAGCAGTTCTTC.

The gene calls are TRBV20-1 and TRBJ2-7, with TRBD2 matching over 11 bases. Trimming took 0 bases from V and 4 from J; bases not matched to a gene: 8. The CDR3 runs 16 residues. Looked up from germline, CDR1 is DFQATT and CDR2 is SNEGSKA (reference sequence). The DNA for the CDR3 is TGCAGTGCTAGAGATTCGGGACTAGCGGACTATTACGAGCAGTACTTC. This gives the protein CSARDSGLADYYEQYF.

The V call is TRBV7-3, the J call TRBJ2-3; 7 nucleotides align to TRBD1. V shed 1 base, J shed 1 base, and the junction held 11 bases outside the gene matches. CDR1 is SGHTA and CDR2 is FQGTGA in the germline V gene. This CDR3 contains 18 residues. The chain's CDR3 is CASSLKPVRDRRTDTQYF. The CDR3 nucleotides are TGTGCCAGCAGCTTAAAGCCGGTCCGGGACAGACGCACAGATACGCAGTATTTT.